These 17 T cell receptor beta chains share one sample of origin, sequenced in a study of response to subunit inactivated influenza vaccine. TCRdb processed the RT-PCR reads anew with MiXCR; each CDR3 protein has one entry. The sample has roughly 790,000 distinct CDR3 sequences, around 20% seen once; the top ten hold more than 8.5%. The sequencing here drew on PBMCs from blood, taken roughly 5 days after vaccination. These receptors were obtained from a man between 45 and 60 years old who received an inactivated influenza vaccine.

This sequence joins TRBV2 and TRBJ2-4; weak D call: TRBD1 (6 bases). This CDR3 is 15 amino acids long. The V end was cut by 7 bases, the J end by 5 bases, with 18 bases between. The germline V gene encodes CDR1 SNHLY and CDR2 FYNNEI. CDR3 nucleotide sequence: TGTGCCAGCACCAAACTCCAGGGGCCCGAAAACATTCAGTACTTC. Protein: CASTKLQGPENIQYF. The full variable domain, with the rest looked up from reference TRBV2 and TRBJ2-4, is EPEVTQTPSHQVTQMGQEVILRCVPISNHLYFYWYRQILGQKVEFLVSFYNNEISEKSEIFDDQFSVERPDGSNFTLKIRSTKLEDSAMYFCASTKLQGPENIQYFGAGTRLSVL.

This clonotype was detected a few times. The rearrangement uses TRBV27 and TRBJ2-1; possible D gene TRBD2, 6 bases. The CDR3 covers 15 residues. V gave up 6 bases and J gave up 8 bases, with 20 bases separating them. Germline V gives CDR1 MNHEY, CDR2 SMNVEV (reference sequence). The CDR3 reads CASSLLAPTVDEQFF. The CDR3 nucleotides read TGTGCCAGCAGCCTACTAGCCCCAACGGTTGATGAGCAGTTCTTC.

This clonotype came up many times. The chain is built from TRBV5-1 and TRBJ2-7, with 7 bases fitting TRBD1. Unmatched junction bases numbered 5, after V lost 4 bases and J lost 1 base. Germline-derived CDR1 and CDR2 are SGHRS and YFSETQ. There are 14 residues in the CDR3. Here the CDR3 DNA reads TGCGCCAGCAGCCCCACAGGGGTGTCCTACGAGCAGTACTTC. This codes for CASSPTGVSYEQYF.

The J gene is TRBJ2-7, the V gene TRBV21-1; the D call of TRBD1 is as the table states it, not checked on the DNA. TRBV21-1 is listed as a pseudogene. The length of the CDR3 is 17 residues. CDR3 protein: CASSQGGGTGKNYEQYF. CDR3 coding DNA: TGTGCCAGCAGCCAAGGTGGCGGGACAGGGAAGAATTACGAGCAGTACTTC.

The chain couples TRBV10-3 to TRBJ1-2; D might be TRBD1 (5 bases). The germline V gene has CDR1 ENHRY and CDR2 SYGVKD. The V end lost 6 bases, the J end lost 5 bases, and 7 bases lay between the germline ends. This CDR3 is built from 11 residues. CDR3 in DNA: TGTGCCATCAGCCAGGGATATGGCTACACCTTC. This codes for CAISQGYGYTF.

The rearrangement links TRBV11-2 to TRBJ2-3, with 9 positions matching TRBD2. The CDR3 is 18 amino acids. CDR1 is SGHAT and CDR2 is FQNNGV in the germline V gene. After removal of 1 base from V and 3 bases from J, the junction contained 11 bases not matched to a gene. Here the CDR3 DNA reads TGTGCCAGCAGCTTAGGACTTGTTAGCGGGGGCTGGACAGATACGCAGTATTTT. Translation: CASSLGLVSGGWTDTQYF.

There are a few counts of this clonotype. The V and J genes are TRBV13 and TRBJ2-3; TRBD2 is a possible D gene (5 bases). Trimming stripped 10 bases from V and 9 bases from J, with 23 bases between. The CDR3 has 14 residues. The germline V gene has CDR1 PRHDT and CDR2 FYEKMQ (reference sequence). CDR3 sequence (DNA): TGTGCCACCACTGACACTCGCAGGTCGGGAACGCAGTATTTT. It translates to CATTDTRRSGTQYF.

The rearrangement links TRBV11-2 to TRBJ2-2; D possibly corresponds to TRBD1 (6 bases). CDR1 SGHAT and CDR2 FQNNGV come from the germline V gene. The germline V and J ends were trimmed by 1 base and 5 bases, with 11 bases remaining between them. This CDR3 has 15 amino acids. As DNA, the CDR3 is TGTGCCAGCAGCTTAGGAAGGACAGTAACCGGGGAGCTGTTTTTT. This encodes CASSLGRTVTGELFF.

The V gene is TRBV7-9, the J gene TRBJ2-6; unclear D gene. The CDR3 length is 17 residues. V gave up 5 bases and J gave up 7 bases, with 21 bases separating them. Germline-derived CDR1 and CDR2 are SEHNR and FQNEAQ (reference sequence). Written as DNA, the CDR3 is TGTGCCAGCAGCCCCTTCACCCAAACCGCCGCTGCCAACGTCCTGACTTTC. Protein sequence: CASSPFTQTAAANVLTF.

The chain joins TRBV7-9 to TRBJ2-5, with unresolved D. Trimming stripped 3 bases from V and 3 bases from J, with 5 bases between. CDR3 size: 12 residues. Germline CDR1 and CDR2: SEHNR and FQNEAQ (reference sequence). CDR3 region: CASSLTEETQYF. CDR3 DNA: TGTGCCAGCAGCTTGACCGAAGAGACCCAGTACTTC.

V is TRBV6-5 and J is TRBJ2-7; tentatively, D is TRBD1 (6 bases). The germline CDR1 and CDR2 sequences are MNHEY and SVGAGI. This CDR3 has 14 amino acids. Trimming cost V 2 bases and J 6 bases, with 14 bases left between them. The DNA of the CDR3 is TGTGCCAGCAGTTACAACATTCAGGGGTCCGAGCAGTACTTC. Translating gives CASSYNIQGSEQYF.

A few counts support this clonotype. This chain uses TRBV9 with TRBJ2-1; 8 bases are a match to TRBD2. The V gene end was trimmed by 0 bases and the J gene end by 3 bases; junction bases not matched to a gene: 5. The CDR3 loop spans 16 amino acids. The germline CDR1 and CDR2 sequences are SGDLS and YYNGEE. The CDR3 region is CASSVVASGGYNEQFF. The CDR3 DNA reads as TGTGCCAGCAGCGTAGTTGCAAGCGGGGGCTACAATGAGCAGTTCTTC.

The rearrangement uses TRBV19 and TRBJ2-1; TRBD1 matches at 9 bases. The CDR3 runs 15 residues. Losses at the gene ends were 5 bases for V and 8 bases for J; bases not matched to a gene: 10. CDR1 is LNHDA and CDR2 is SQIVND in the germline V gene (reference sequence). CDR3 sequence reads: CASSATGTGFDEQFF. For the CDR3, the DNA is TGTGCCAGTAGTGCCACCGGGACAGGGTTTGATGAGCAGTTCTTC.

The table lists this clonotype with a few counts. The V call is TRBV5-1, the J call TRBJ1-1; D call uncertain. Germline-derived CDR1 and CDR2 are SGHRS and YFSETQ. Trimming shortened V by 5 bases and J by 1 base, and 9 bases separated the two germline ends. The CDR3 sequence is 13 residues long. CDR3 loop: CASREGKNTEAFF. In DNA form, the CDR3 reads TGCGCCAGCAGAGAGGGAAAGAACACTGAAGCTTTCTTT.

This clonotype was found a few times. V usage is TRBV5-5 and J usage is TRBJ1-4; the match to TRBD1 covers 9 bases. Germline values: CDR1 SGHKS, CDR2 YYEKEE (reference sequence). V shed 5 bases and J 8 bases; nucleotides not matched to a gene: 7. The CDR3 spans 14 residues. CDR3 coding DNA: TGTGCCAGCAGACAGGGACAGGGTGGGGAAAAACTGTTTTTT. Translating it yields CASRQGQGGEKLFF.

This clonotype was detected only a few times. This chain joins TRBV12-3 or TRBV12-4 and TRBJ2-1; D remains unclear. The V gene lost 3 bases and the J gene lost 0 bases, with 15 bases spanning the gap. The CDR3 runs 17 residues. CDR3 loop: CASSLRTVSFSYNEQFF. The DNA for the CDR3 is TGTGCCAGCAGTTTGCGAACAGTTTCTTTCTCCTACAATGAGCAGTTCTTC.

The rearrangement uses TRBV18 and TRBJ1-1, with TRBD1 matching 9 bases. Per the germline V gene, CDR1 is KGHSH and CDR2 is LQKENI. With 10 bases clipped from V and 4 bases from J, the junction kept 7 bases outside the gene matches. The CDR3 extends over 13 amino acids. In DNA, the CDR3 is TGTGCCACCCGAGGGGACAGGGCCACTGAAGCTTTCTTT. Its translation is CATRGDRATEAFF.